This TCR beta chain was identified in a study of shared clonotypes between healthy human individuals. Cells designated naive CD8 were CD45RO-negative and were positively selected for CCR7, with terminally differentiated effector memory CD45RA+ cells excluded. The CDR3 is 13 amino acids. Germline V gives CDR1 MNHEY, CDR2 SMNVEV (reference sequence). The V end was cut by 2 bases, the J end by 1 base, with 6 bases between. About this clone itself: Its antigen remains unknown. The sample has other DNA sequences that encode this CDR3 too.

Study outcomes and limitations: Roughly 5% of naive CD4 clonotypes were shared across a handful of donors. Generation of non-shared clonotypes was less probable than generation of clonotypes shared by all four donors.

TCRdb's copy holds only in-frame clones and misses some; the assay was immunoSEQ multiplex PCR. The sample has roughly 600,000 clones, about 98% seen once. The clonotype was recovered from a man aged 30-40 years in good health. This chain connects TRBV27 to TRBJ2-7; D is unclear. Sequencing input: naive CD8+ T cells sorted from blood. The CDR3: CASSLMGSYEQYF. DNA of the CDR3: TGTGCCAGCAGTTTAATGGGTTCCTACGAGCAGTACTTC.